A selection of T cell receptor beta chains follows, all from one sample in a study of hypomethylating agent response in myelodysplastic syndrome. The repertoire was sequenced with immunoSEQ multiplex PCR; TCRdb's copy has only in-frame clones and lacks some. The profile shows 2,500 to 3,500 clones, 65% to 90% of them singletons. The sequencing here drew on bone marrow, taken before or after starting hypomethylating agent treatment for myelodysplastic syndrome (not recorded which). All receptors come from a human donor with myelodysplastic syndrome. The CDR3 runs from the conserved cysteine through the conserved F or W. Fields, in order: J gene, D gene, clone size, V gene, CDR3 DNA, CDR3 protein. The D gene is left open where the match is weak. Clone sizes are given selectively: once, few, many, or a class where the clone is expanded.

TRBJ1-5	-	few	TRBV28	TGTGCCAGCAGTTTGGCGGATTCTAGCAATCAGCCCCAGCATTTT	CASSLADSSNQPQHF
TRBJ2-5	-	-	TRBV5-1	TGCGCCAGCAGCGCGGGGCCCCAAGAGACCCAGTACTTC	CASSAGPQETQYF
TRBJ1-2	-	once	TRBV5-1	TGCGCCAGCAGCTTAAACCCGGGACTTAACTATGGCTACACCTTC	CASSLNPGLNYGYTF
TRBJ2-2	TRBD1	-	TRBV4-1	TGCGCCAGCAGCCGCCTACAGGGGGCGGGTACCGGGGAGCTGTTTTTT	CASSRLQGAGTGELFF
TRBJ2-3	-	-	TRBV13	TGTGCCAGCAGCTTAGGGGTAAGGGGGGATACGCAGTATTTT	CASSLGVRGDTQYF
TRBJ1-1	-	-	TRBV7-9	TGTGCCAGCAGCTTACTAAAAGGGATTGATTTTTCGTACACTGAAGCTTTCTTT	CASSLLKGIDFSYTEAFF
TRBJ1-4	-	-	TRBV5-1	TGCGCCAGCAGCTTAAATTTGGTCGCAACTAATGAAAAACTGTTTTTT	CASSLNLVATNEKLFF
TRBJ1-4	TRBD1	few	TRBV5-1	TGCGCCAGCAGCTTCGGGACAGTCAATGAAAAACTGTTTTTT	CASSFGTVNEKLFF
TRBJ2-1	TRBD1	-	TRBV5-1	TGCGCCAGCAGCTTGGGGCCCCTGGGACAGGGTGATGAGCAGTTCTTC	CASSLGPLGQGDEQFF
TRBJ1-3	-	-	TRBV7-9	TGTGCCAGCAGCTCCCTAGGCATCGCCATATATTTT	CASSSLGIAIYF
TRBJ2-1	-	-	TRBV2	TGTGCCAGCAGGGCCTGGGGATCTGAGGATGAGCAGTTCTTC	CASRAWGSEDEQFF
TRBJ2-7	-	-	TRBV6-1	TGTGCCAGCAGAGACAGAACCTCCTACGAGCAGTACTTC	CASRDRTSYEQYF
TRBJ1-6	TRBD1	-	TRBV5-1	TGCGCCAGCAGCTCACAGGGGGCTAATTCACCCCTCCACTTT	CASSSQGANSPLHF
TRBJ1-1	-	-	TRBV6-5	TGTGCCAGCAGGAGCACAGGGAGATACACTGAAGCTTTCTTT	CASRSTGRYTEAFF
TRBJ2-1	-	-	TRBV5-1	TGCGCCAGCAGCTTTGAAGGGCCGACCTACAATGAGCAGTTCTTC	CASSFEGPTYNEQFF
TRBJ1-1	-	-	TRBV29-1	TGCAGCGTTGAAATTCAGAGGGTAATGAGGAACACTGAAGCTTTCTTT	CSVEIQRVMRNTEAFF
TRBJ1-6	TRBD1	-	TRBV4-2	TGTGCCAGCAGCCAAGGGACAGGAGGGTCACCCCTCCACTTT	CASSQGTGGSPLHF
TRBJ1-4	TRBD1	-	TRBV10-3	TGTGCCATCAGTGACTTTCCAGGGGGCCGAGATGAAAAACTGTTTTTT	CAISDFPGGRDEKLFF
TRBJ2-7	-	few	TRBV5-1	TGCGCCAGCAGCATTGACAGCTACGAGCAGTACTTC	CASSIDSYEQYF
TRBJ2-7	-	-	TRBV7-9	TGTGCCAGCAGCTTAGTTCTCAGGGGAAACGAGCAGTACTTC	CASSLVLRGNEQYF
TRBJ2-2	-	few	TRBV29-1	TGCAGCGTTGGACAGGTCGGGGAGCTGTTTTTT	CSVGQVGELFF
TRBJ1-2	TRBD1	-	TRBV28	TGTGCCAGCAGGCGCGTTCGGGACAGGGGGCTTGGCTACACCTTC	CASRRVRDRGLGYTF
TRBJ2-5	-	-	TRBV27	TGTGCCAGCAGTTTATTTGCCCAGGGAGGAGAGACCCAGTACTTC	CASSLFAQGGETQYF
TRBJ2-7	-	-	TRBV18	TGTGCCAGCTCACCAATTCCGGCCGCCGTAGATTCCTACGAGCAGTACTTC	CASSPIPAAVDSYEQYF
TRBJ1-6	-	-	TRBV10-3	TGTGCCATCAGAACCGGGTTAACGACTGAGTCACCCCTCCACTTT	CAIRTGLTTESPLHF
TRBJ2-7	TRBD1	-	TRBV6-1	TGTGCCAGCAGTGAAGGGCCCTCCGGGACAGTTTTCTACGAGCAGTACTTC	CASSEGPSGTVFYEQYF
TRBJ1-3	-	once	TRBV19	TGTGCCAGTACCATACAGAAGAGCTCTGGAAACACCATATATTTT	CASTIQKSSGNTIYF
TRBJ2-3	-	-	TRBV6-6	TGTGCCGCAAAGAGGACAGATACGCAGTATTTT	CAAKRTDTQYF
TRBJ2-3	-	-	TRBV10-3	TGTGCCATCAGTGCAACTGGGGGCCCTAGCACAGATACGCAGTATTTT	CAISATGGPSTDTQYF
TRBJ1-1	-	-	TRBV7-2	TGTGCCAGCACCCTAAGGGGGAACACTGAAGCTTTCTTT	CASTLRGNTEAFF
TRBJ1-5	-	-	TRBV27	TGTGCCAGCAGTTTAAACCAAAATCAGCCCCAGCATTTT	CASSLNQNQPQHF
TRBJ2-3	-	-	TRBV29-1	TGCAGCGTTGAGCAGGCCGCAGATACGCAGTATTTT	CSVEQAADTQYF